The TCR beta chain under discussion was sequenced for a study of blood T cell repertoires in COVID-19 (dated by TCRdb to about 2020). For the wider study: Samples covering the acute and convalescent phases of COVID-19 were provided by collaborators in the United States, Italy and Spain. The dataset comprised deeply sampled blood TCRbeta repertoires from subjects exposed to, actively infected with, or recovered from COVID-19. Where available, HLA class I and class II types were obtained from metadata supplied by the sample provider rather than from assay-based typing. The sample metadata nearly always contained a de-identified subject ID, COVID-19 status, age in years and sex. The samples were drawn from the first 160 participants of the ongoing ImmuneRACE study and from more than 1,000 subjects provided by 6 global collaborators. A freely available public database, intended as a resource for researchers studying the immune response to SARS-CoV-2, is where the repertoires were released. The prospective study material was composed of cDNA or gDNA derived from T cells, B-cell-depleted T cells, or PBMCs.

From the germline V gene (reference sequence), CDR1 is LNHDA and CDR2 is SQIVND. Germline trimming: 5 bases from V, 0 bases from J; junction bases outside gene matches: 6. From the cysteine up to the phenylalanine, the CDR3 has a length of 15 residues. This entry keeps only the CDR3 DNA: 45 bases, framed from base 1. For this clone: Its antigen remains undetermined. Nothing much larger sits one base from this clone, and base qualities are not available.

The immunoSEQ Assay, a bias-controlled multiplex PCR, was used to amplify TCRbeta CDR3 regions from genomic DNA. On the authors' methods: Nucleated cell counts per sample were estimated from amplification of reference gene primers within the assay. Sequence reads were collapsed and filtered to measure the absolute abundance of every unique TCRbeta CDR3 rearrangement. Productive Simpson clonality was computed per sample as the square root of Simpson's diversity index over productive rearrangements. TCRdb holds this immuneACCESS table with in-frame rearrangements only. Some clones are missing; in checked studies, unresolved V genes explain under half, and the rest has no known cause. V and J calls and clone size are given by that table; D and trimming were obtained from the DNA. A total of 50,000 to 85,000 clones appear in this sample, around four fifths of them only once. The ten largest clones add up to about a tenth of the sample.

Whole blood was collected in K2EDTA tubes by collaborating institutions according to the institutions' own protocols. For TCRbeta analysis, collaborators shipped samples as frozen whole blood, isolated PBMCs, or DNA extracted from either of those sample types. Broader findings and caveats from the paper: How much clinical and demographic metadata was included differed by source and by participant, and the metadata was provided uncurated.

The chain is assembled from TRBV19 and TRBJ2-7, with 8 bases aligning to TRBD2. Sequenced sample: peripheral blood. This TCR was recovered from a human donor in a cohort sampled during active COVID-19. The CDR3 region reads CASSSGGRRSYEQYF. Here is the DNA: TGTGCCAGTAGTTCGGGCGGGAGGCGCTCCTACGAGCAGTACTTC.